This TCR beta chain appears in the sequencing data of a study of multiple sclerosis patients with progressive multifocal leukoencephalopathy. Study results and caveats: At PML onset, no shared TRBV or TRBJ gene usage was seen. Expanded clones at PML onset predated and persisted through natalizumab therapy.

Profiling relied on immunoSEQ multiplex PCR, and the TCRdb table lists in-frame clones only, not all of them. The sample carries more than 30,000 clones, roughly 87% recorded once. Time point specified: time of PML onset. T3 blood samples were collected at the time of PML onset. CDR3 length: 16 amino acids. Looked up from germline, CDR1 is ENHRY and CDR2 is SYGVKD. The V end lost 0 bases, the J end lost 1 base, and 13 bases lay between the germline ends. Of note for this clone: Its specificity is unknown.

The chain recombines TRBV10-3 with TRBJ2-7; possibly TRBD1 for D (6 bases). The specimen comprised PBMCs, sampled from a patient treated with natalizumab. The source of this sequence is a woman between 40 and 50 years old with progressive multifocal leukoencephalopathy. The CDR3 reads CAISESRGRGSYEQYF. CDR3 sequence (DNA): TGTGCCATCAGTGAGTCTAGGGGGAGAGGGTCCTACGAGCAGTACTTC.